This T cell receptor (beta chain) was identified in a study of blood T cell repertoires in COVID-19 (dated by TCRdb to the early 2020s). As for the study more broadly: The collaborator samples originated in the United States, Italy and Spain and spanned the acute and convalescent phases of COVID-19. A freely available public database, intended as a resource for researchers studying the immune response to SARS-CoV-2, is where the repertoires were released. Nearly every sample came with metadata listing a de-identified subject ID, COVID-19 status, age in years and sex. Deeply sampled blood TCRbeta repertoires from subjects exposed to, actively infected with, or recovered from COVID-19 were included in the dataset. The samples were drawn from two sources: the first 160 participants of the ongoing ImmuneRACE study, and approximately 1,300 subjects contributed by 6 global collaborators. The prospective study material was composed of cDNA or gDNA derived from T cells, B-cell-depleted T cells, or PBMCs. HLA class I and class II types, where available, came from metadata supplied by the sample provider rather than from assay-based typing.

Between the V and J ends, shortened by 4 bases and 4 bases respectively, the junction contains 12 bases. The CDR3, cysteine through phenylalanine, is 15 amino acids long. Only the CDR3 DNA stays, 45 bases, in frame from base 1. Taken from the germline V gene, the CDR1 and CDR2 loops are KGHDR and SFDVKD. This clone has only a few counts. The antigen it binds to is not known. Base-call qualities are not available, and no considerably larger clone is one nucleotide away. TCRbeta CDR3 regions were amplified from genomic DNA by means of the immunoSEQ Assay, a bias-controlled multiplex PCR. On the authors' methods: The number of nucleated cells in each sample was estimated from the amplification of reference gene primers within the assay. To quantify the absolute abundance of each unique TCRbeta CDR3 rearrangement, sequence reads were collapsed and filtered. For each sample, productive Simpson clonality was calculated as the square root of Simpson's diversity index across productive rearrangements. In its TCRdb copy, this immuneACCESS table keeps in-frame sequences only and misses some clones. Where compared with another copy, unresolved V genes explain less than half of these, and the others have no known cause. The V and J calls and the clone size are those of that table, but D and trimming were determined from the DNA. The sample yields roughly 120,000 clones; nearly 85% were counted once. Less than 8% of the sample lies in the top ten.

What the work shows at the level of the full study, not this receptor alone: Clinical and demographic metadata were provided uncurated, with the amount varying by source and participant.

Collaborating institutions collected whole blood in K2EDTA tubes following their own protocols. For TCRbeta analysis, collaborator samples were shipped as frozen whole blood, as isolated PBMCs, or as DNA extracted from either sample type. The sequence was collected from a woman between 45 and 65 years old with acute or convalescent COVID-19. The rearranged segments are TRBV24-1 and TRBJ1-4; no D gene call is confident. Sequenced material: peripheral blood. CDR3 loop: CATSDQDGGNEKLFF. The DNA is TGTGCCACCAGTGACCAAGACGGCGGTAATGAAAAACTGTTTTTT.